This is a list of T cell receptor beta chains from one sample in a study of shared clonotypes between healthy human individuals. Method: immunoSEQ multiplex PCR; TCRdb's copy keeps in-frame clones and lacks some. The sample holds roughly 770,000 clones, roughly 96% seen once. The sample consisted of naive CD8+ T cells sorted from blood. All receptors derive from a young man in good health. Each CDR3 is given with its conserved first and last residue. Fields, in order: CDR3 protein, J gene, V gene, clone size. The size entry is marked missing in some rows and otherwise reads once, few, many or a size class.

cdr3_aa: CASSLHGYGGWLACSYEQYF
j_call: TRBJ2-7
v_call: TRBV4-3
clone_size: NA

cdr3_aa: CASSPRQDYQETQYF
j_call: TRBJ2-5
v_call: TRBV19
clone_size: once

cdr3_aa: CASSYSGSSYEQYF
j_call: TRBJ2-7
v_call: TRBV27
clone_size: NA

cdr3_aa: CASSLGRAPPLIHEQYF
j_call: TRBJ2-7
v_call: TRBV5-6
clone_size: NA

cdr3_aa: CSPGSTEAFF
j_call: TRBJ1-1
v_call: TRBV20-1
clone_size: NA

cdr3_aa: CASSMYWEAGELFF
j_call: TRBJ2-2
v_call: TRBV19
clone_size: NA

cdr3_aa: CAAVREGSDEQFF
j_call: TRBJ2-1
v_call: TRBV7-9
clone_size: once

cdr3_aa: CASSLDTIGGDYGYTF
j_call: TRBJ1-2
v_call: TRBV7-6
clone_size: NA

cdr3_aa: CASSKVGLADGGEQFF
j_call: TRBJ2-1
v_call: TRBV6-1
clone_size: NA

cdr3_aa: CSVDGDRGLETQYF
j_call: TRBJ2-5
v_call: TRBV29-1
clone_size: NA

cdr3_aa: CATSRVKGDQETQYF
j_call: TRBJ2-5
v_call: TRBV15
clone_size: NA

cdr3_aa: CASSQVISGELEQYF
j_call: TRBJ2-7
v_call: TRBV4-2
clone_size: NA

cdr3_aa: CASSNPHDGEKLFF
j_call: TRBJ1-4
v_call: TRBV7-9
clone_size: NA

cdr3_aa: CASSSIVETPSEAFF
j_call: TRBJ1-1
v_call: TRBV28
clone_size: NA

cdr3_aa: CASSAELARQGNEQFF
j_call: TRBJ2-1
v_call: TRBV11-2
clone_size: NA

cdr3_aa: CASRRAGGPYTGELFF
j_call: TRBJ2-2
v_call: TRBV4-1
clone_size: NA

cdr3_aa: CASSLARGEAFYGYTF
j_call: TRBJ1-2
v_call: TRBV7-9
clone_size: NA

cdr3_aa: CASSLFPGQVWAETQYF
j_call: TRBJ2-5
v_call: TRBV7-8
clone_size: NA

cdr3_aa: CASSSDRRSGNTIYF
j_call: TRBJ1-3
v_call: TRBV5-6
clone_size: NA

cdr3_aa: CASSAPEFIRTDTQYF
j_call: TRBJ2-3
v_call: TRBV11-1
clone_size: NA

cdr3_aa: CASKRYTEAFF
j_call: TRBJ1-1
v_call: TRBV28
clone_size: NA

cdr3_aa: CASSSAGGPYEQYF
j_call: TRBJ2-7
v_call: TRBV27
clone_size: NA

cdr3_aa: CASSVVPLESYNEQFF
j_call: TRBJ2-1
v_call: TRBV9
clone_size: NA

cdr3_aa: CASSLGGGYNQPQHF
j_call: TRBJ1-5
v_call: TRBV7-8
clone_size: NA

cdr3_aa: CASSELRTPITGLRETQYF
j_call: TRBJ2-5
v_call: TRBV6-1
clone_size: NA

cdr3_aa: CASTDQIGTGVYSNQPQHF
j_call: TRBJ1-5
v_call: TRBV28
clone_size: NA

cdr3_aa: CASSSGTGGYEQYF
j_call: TRBJ2-7
v_call: TRBV7-9
clone_size: NA

cdr3_aa: CASSLSLGTPGEKLFF
j_call: TRBJ1-4
v_call: TRBV27
clone_size: NA

cdr3_aa: CASSLADDYEQYF
j_call: TRBJ2-7
v_call: TRBV5-8
clone_size: NA

cdr3_aa: CASSSFPGQGTNEKLFF
j_call: TRBJ1-4
v_call: TRBV7-8
clone_size: NA

cdr3_aa: CASSLRSYRTDTQYF
j_call: TRBJ2-3
v_call: TRBV7-2
clone_size: NA

cdr3_aa: CASSLAGWETQYF
j_call: TRBJ2-5
v_call: TRBV7-9
clone_size: once

cdr3_aa: CASLTDVGGYTF
j_call: TRBJ1-2
v_call: TRBV2
clone_size: NA

cdr3_aa: CASSPWDTYEQYF
j_call: TRBJ2-7
v_call: TRBV7-9
clone_size: NA

cdr3_aa: CAGLAENNEQFF
j_call: TRBJ2-1
v_call: TRBV7-9
clone_size: once